The 27 T cell receptor beta chains reported below all come from one sample, sequenced in a study of cytomegalovirus exposure and HLA in healthy donors. In the PCR, 60 Vbeta and 13 Jbeta primers were used. The protocol was immunoSEQ multiplex PCR, while the TCRdb copy is restricted to in-frame clones and leaves out a portion. Of approximately 91,000 clones listed, approximately 77% are singletons. Sequencing was performed on PBMCs. The receptors here all came from a human donor in good health.

V usage is TRBV4-3 and J usage is TRBJ1-1, with D possibly matching TRBD1 (5 bases). This CDR3 is 14 amino acids long. With 1 base removed from V and 0 bases from J, the gap between germline ends came to 6 bases. Germline lookup yields CDR1 LGHNA and CDR2 YSLEER. CDR3 coding DNA: TGCGCCAGCAGCCAAGCACAGGTGAACACTGAAGCTTTCTTT. Translating gives CASSQAQVNTEAFF.

The genes are TRBV9 and TRBJ2-1; 7 nucleotides line up with TRBD2. The CDR3 covers 17 residues. The trim removed 0 bases at V and 8 bases at J, leaving 14 bases unmatched. The germline CDR1 and CDR2 sequences are SGDLS and YYNGEE. Written as DNA, the CDR3 is TGTGCCAGCAGCGTAGTCCCCAGCGGGGCACGTGGCGATGAGCAGTTCTTC. Residues: CASSVVPSGARGDEQFF. The full variable domain, with the rest looked up from reference TRBV9 and TRBJ2-1, is DSGVTQTPKHLITATGQRVTLRCSPRSGDLSVYWYQQSLDQGLQFLIQYYNGEERAKGNILERFSAQQFPDLHSELNLSSLELGDSALYFCASSVVPSGARGDEQFFGPGTRLTVL.

In its sample, this clone was seen a few times. The chain has TRBV5-1 and TRBJ2-2, with D possibly being TRBD2 (5 bases). Germline V gives CDR1 SGHRS, CDR2 YFSETQ. V was shortened by 0 bases and J by 3 bases, with 9 bases between the two germline ends. CDR3 length: 15 residues. Here the CDR3 reads CASSLANGDTGELFF. The CDR3 coding sequence is TGCGCCAGCAGCTTGGCCAACGGGGACACCGGGGAGCTGTTTTTT.

The chain has TRBV25-1 and TRBJ1-5; D not certain. The CDR3 loop spans 15 amino acids. V was clipped by 1 base and J by 10 bases, with 17 bases between them. Looked up from germline, CDR1 is MGHDK and CDR2 is SYGVNS. The CDR3 region is CASSESGSGLKPQHF. The CDR3 DNA follows: TGTGCCAGCAGTGAATCAGGAAGTGGGTTAAAACCCCAGCATTTT.

The chain links TRBV27 to TRBJ2-2; D possibly corresponds to TRBD2 (5 bases). The germline gives CDR1 MNHEY, CDR2 SMNVEV (reference sequence). The ends were cut back, 5 bases at V and 5 bases at J, with 15 bases in the middle. This CDR3 has 15 amino acids. The CDR3 spells CASSRETPWTGELFF. In DNA form, the CDR3 reads TGTGCCAGCAGTAGGGAGACCCCGTGGACCGGGGAGCTGTTTTTT.

This sequence joins TRBV11-3 and TRBJ2-7; TRBD2 matches at 8 bases. V lost 3 bases and J lost 8; bases outside the gene matches: 6. The CDR3 has 13 amino acids. Germline lookup yields CDR1 SGHNT and CDR2 YENEEA. CDR3 loop: CASSFTSGGKQYF. CDR3 DNA: TGTGCCAGCAGCTTCACTAGCGGTGGCAAGCAGTACTTC.

J is TRBJ1-2 and V is TRBV16; 7 bases fit TRBD1. The CDR3 is 13 amino acids. CDR1 is KGHSY and CDR2 is FQNENV in the germline V gene. V lost 5 bases, J lost 4 bases, and 4 bases stayed unmatched. The CDR3: CASSLGQSYGYTF. The CDR3 region has the DNA TGTGCCAGCAGCTTGGGACAGTCCTATGGCTACACCTTC.

This clone was recorded a few times. The V gene is TRBV5-1, the J gene TRBJ2-5, with D perhaps matching TRBD1 (6 bases). Germline V CDR1 and CDR2: SGHRS, YFSETQ. This CDR3 has 12 amino acids. Trimming took 2 bases from V and 5 from J, leaving 7 bases between them. In DNA form, the CDR3 reads TGCGCCAGCAGCTTCCAGGGGGAGACCCAGTACTTC. Translated, it gives CASSFQGETQYF.

This clone has more than one count but fewer than ten. The V call is TRBV7-9, the J call TRBJ1-5; D unresolved. The CDR3 has 14 amino acids. Trimming shortened V by 1 base and J by 4 bases, and 8 bases separated the two germline ends. CDR1 and CDR2 from the germline V gene are SEHNR and FQNEAQ (reference sequence). The CDR3 DNA reads TGTGCCAGCAGCTTAGGAGGAGGGAATCAGCCCCAGCATTTT. It is translated as CASSLGGGNQPQHF.

CDR3 DNA: TGTGCCAGCAGCCTGGTATCTGGGAGTAGCACAGATACGCAGTATTTT. Translation gives CASSLVSGSSTDTQYF. The chain has TRBV5-5 and TRBJ2-3; possible D gene TRBD2, 5 bases. V was cut by 4 bases and J by 0 bases, with 15 bases left in between. This CDR3 is 16 amino acids long. Germline V gives CDR1 SGHKS, CDR2 YYEKEE (reference sequence).

The chain links TRBV14 to TRBJ2-7, with TRBD2 identical over 7 bases. The CDR3 has 13 amino acids. Germline values: CDR1 SGHDN, CDR2 FVKESK. The V gene end was trimmed by 0 bases and the J gene end by 7 bases; junction bases not matched to a gene: 3. CDR3 loop: CASSQDHGREQYF. Written as DNA, the CDR3 is TGTGCCAGCAGCCAAGATCACGGGAGGGAGCAGTACTTC.

The chain couples TRBV19 to TRBJ1-5; D is possibly TRBD1 (5 bases). CDR3 length: 15 amino acids. The ends were cut back, 7 bases at V and 7 bases at J, with 20 bases in the middle. CDR1 is LNHDA, CDR2 SQIVND, per germline (reference sequence). CDR3 protein: CASTRIQGGMQPQHF. DNA for the CDR3: TGTGCCAGTACCCGGATCCAGGGCGGAATGCAGCCCCAGCATTTT.

The chain has TRBV11-2 and TRBJ2-7; weak D call: TRBD1 (5 bases). Germline values: CDR1 SGHAT, CDR2 FQNNGV. The CDR3 has 13 amino acids. V shed 0 bases and J shed 4 bases, with 7 bases lying between them. CDR3 loop: CASSLDRGYEQYF. The DNA for the CDR3 is TGTGCCAGCAGCTTAGATAGGGGTTACGAGCAGTACTTC.

The chain has TRBV5-1 and TRBJ1-6; D is possibly TRBD1 (6 bases). Germline loops: CDR1 SGHRS, CDR2 YFSETQ. Deletions cut 7 bases from V and 10 bases from J, with 15 bases between. This CDR3 is 13 amino acids long. The CDR3 sequence: CASRPRTESPLHF. The CDR3 DNA reads as TGCGCCAGCCGACCTAGGACAGAGTCACCCCTCCACTTT.

The chain links TRBV20-1 to TRBJ1-2; maybe TRBD1 (5 bases). Germline V gene lookup returns CDR1 DFQATT and CDR2 SNEGSKA (reference sequence). The length of the CDR3 is 10 residues. The germline V and J ends were trimmed by 4 bases and 5 bases, with 5 bases remaining between them. The CDR3 reads CSATGYGYTF. DNA of the CDR3: TGCAGTGCTACAGGGTATGGCTACACCTTC.

The gene calls are TRBV11-2 and TRBJ1-3, with D perhaps matching TRBD1 (6 bases). Germline V lookup: CDR1 SGHAT, CDR2 FQNNGV. The CDR3 covers 14 residues. V was pared by 5 bases and J by 8 bases, with 16 bases between. The CDR3 DNA follows: TGTGCCAGCAGCGCCGCGACAGGAGTTGACACCATATATTTT. Translated: CASSAATGVDTIYF.

The V call is TRBV19, the J call TRBJ2-1, with D unresolved. The ends were cut back, 2 bases at V and 6 bases at J, with 11 bases in the middle. This CDR3 region has 14 residues. Germline CDR1 reads LNHDA; CDR2 reads SQIVND (reference sequence). CDR3: CASSISENINEQFF. In DNA form, the CDR3 reads TGTGCCAGTAGTATATCGGAGAACATCAATGAGCAGTTCTTC.

The sample holds a few counts of this clone. This rearrangement joins TRBV5-4 to TRBJ2-2; TRBD2 agrees at 13 bases. Trimming at V came to 4 bases and at J to 4 bases, leaving 4 bases not matched to a gene. CDR1 SGHNT and CDR2 YYREEE come from the germline V gene (reference sequence). CDR3 size: 16 residues. The DNA for the CDR3 is TGTGCCAGCAGCCTCGGACTAGCGGGAGTCACCGGGGAGCTGTTTTTT. This codes for CASSLGLAGVTGELFF.

The CDR3 sequence: CATRGAGGYHNEQFF. CDR3 coding DNA: TGTGCCACCCGGGGCGCGGGGGGGTACCATAATGAGCAGTTCTTC. The V call is TRBV10-3, the J call TRBJ2-1; 9 bases align to TRBD2. CDR3 length equals 15 residues. Trimming took 10 bases from V and 7 from J; bases not matched to a gene: 14. Germline V gene data show CDR1 as ENHRY and CDR2 as SYGVKD.

This chain joins TRBV11-2 and TRBJ2-1; TRBD2 might be the D (6 bases). The germline V and J ends were trimmed by 1 base and 6 bases, with 13 bases remaining between them. Per the germline V gene, CDR1 is SGHAT and CDR2 is FQNNGV. The length of the CDR3 is 15 residues. The CDR3 DNA reads TGTGCCAGCAGCTTAGCTGGGGGGATGCTCAATGAGCAGTTCTTC. Its translation: CASSLAGGMLNEQFF.

The J gene is TRBJ2-3, the V gene TRBV6-1; perhaps TRBD1 as D (6 bases). Per germline, CDR1 MNHNS and CDR2 SASEGT. V was shortened by 5 bases and J by 2 bases, with 11 bases between the two germline ends. This CDR3 region has 14 residues. CDR3 DNA sequence: TGTGCCAGCAGTAATGACAGGTCCACAGATACGCAGTATTTT. Its translation is CASSNDRSTDTQYF.

The rearrangement joins TRBV5-4 to TRBJ2-5; no definite D call. Trimming cost V 2 bases and J 3 bases, with 8 bases left between them. Germline values: CDR1 SGHNT, CDR2 YYREEE (reference sequence). The CDR3 has 13 amino acids. Written as DNA, the CDR3 is TGTGCCAGCAGCTTTAGGAGAGAAGAGACCCAGTACTTC. Amino acid sequence: CASSFRREETQYF.

In DNA form, the CDR3 reads TGCGCCAGCAGCTCGACACAGGGCCGCTATAATTCACCCCTCCACTTT. Its protein is CASSSTQGRYNSPLHF. J is TRBJ1-6 and V is TRBV5-1; D may be TRBD1 (6 bases). Trimming pared 3 bases from V and 3 bases from J, leaving 13 bases between. CDR3 length: 16 residues. Germline V gives CDR1 SGHRS, CDR2 YFSETQ.

This clone was seen a single time. The chain joins TRBV4-1 to TRBJ2-5; 8 positions agree with TRBD2. The junction had 4 bases not matched to a gene; V was cut back by 2 bases and J by 2 bases. From germline, CDR1 is MGHRA and CDR2 YSYEKL. The CDR3 is 15 amino acids. CDR3 protein: CASSQTLAVQETQYF. CDR3 nucleotide sequence: TGCGCCAGCAGCCAAACACTAGCGGTACAAGAGACCCAGTACTTC.

The chain recombines TRBV5-1 with TRBJ2-5, with D unclear. Germline values: CDR1 SGHRS, CDR2 YFSETQ. V was pared by 0 bases and J by 1 base, with 10 bases between. CDR3 length: 15 amino acids. The CDR3 bases are TGCGCCAGCAGCTTGGCCGGAGCGCCCCAAGAGACCCAGTACTTC. It encodes CASSLAGAPQETQYF.

The chain joins TRBV9 to TRBJ1-2; 12 bases agree with TRBD1. V trimming: 4 bases; J trimming: 3 bases; junction bases outside the gene matches: 4. There are 15 residues in the CDR3. The V gene's germline CDR1 is SGDLS and CDR2 YYNGEE. The CDR3 spells CASSTGQGADYGYTF. CDR3 DNA sequence: TGTGCCAGCAGCACGGGACAGGGGGCAGACTATGGCTACACCTTC.

Concerning this clone: The junction departs from germline at one end; a sequencing error may be responsible. This sequence joins TRBV4-2 and TRBJ2-5; 10 bases are shared with TRBD2. The CDR3 sequence is 18 residues long. CDR1 and CDR2 (germline): LGHNA, YNFKEQ. CDR3 loop: CASSQDLGLAVYQGTQYF. The CDR3 DNA reads TGTGCCAGCAGCCAAGATCTCGGACTAGCGGTGTATCAAGGGACCCAGTACTTC.